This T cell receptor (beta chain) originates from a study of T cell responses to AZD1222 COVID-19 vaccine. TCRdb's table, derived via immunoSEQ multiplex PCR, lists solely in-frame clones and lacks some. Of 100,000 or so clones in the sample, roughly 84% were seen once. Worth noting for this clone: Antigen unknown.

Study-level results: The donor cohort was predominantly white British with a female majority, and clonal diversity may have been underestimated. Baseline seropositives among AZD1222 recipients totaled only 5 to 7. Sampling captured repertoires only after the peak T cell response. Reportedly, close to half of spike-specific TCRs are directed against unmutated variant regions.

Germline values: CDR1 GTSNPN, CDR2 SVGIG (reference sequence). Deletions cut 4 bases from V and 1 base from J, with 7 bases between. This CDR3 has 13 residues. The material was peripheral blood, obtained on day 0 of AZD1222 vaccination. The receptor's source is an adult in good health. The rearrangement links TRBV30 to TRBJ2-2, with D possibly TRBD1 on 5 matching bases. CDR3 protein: CAWKGQNTGELFF. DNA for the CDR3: TGTGCCTGGAAAGGACAGAACACCGGGGAGCTGTTTTTT.